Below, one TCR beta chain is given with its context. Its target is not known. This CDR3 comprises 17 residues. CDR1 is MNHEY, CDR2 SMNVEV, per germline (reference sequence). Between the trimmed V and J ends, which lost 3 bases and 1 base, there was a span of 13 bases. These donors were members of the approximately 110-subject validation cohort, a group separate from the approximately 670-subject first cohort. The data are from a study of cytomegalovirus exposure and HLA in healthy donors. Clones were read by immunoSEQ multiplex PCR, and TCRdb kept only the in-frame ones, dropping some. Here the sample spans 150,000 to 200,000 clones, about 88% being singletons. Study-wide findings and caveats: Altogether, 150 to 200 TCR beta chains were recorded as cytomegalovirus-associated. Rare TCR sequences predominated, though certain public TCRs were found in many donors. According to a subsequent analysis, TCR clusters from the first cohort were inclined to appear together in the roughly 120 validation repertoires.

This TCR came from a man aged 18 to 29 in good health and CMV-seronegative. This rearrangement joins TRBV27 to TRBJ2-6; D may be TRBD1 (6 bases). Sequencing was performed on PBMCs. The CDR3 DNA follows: TGTGCCAGCAGTTTGGGGGCAGGACGATCTGGGGCCAACGTCCTGACTTTC. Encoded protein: CASSLGAGRSGANVLTF.